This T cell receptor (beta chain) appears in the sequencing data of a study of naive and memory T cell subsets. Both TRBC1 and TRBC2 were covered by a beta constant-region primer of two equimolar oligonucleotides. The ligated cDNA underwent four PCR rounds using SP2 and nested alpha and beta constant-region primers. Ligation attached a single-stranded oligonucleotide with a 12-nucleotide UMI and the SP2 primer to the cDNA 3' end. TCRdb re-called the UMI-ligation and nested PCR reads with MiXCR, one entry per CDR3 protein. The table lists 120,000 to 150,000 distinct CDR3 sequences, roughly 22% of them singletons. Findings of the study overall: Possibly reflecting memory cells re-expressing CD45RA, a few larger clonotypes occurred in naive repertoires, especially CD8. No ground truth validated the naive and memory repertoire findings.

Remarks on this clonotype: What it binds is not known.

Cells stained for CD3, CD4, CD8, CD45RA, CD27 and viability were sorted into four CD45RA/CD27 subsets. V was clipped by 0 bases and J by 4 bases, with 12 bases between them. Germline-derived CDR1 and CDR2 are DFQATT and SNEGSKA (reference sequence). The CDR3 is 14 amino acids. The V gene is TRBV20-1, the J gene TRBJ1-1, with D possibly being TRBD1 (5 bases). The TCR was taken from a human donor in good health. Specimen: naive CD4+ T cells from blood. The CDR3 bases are TGCAGTGCTAGAGATGGGGGGGGAGGCACTGAAGCTTTCTTT. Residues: CSARDGGGGTEAFF.